This T cell receptor (beta chain) was sequenced for a study of T-cell reconstitution after alpha-beta-depleted transplantation in children. Overall study results and limits: Expanded graft clones, several hundred of them, were reportedly the source of alpha-beta T cells about two months after transplant.

The CDR3 is made up of 15 amino acids. V lost 1 base and J lost 4, with 13 bases in between. Germline CDR1 reads SGHDN; CDR2 reads FVKESK. Unique molecular identifiers tagged the TCRbeta library. A single record per CDR3 protein comes from TCRdb applying MiXCR to the PCR reads. This table has approximately 15,000 distinct CDR3 sequences, 9.5% to 15% appearing once. On this clonotype: The antigen remains unidentified.

The origin of this receptor is a boy under three years old who had a stem cell transplant for Wiskott-Aldrich syndrome, so the T cells may come from the graft donor. This sequence joins TRBV14 and TRBJ1-1; D is unclear. The material was PBMCs, mostly from graft donor cells, obtained 180 days after TCRalphabeta/CD19-depleted stem cell transplant. The DNA of the CDR3 is TGTGCCAGCAGCCAAGTTCGAATGAGCGGCACTGAAGCTTTCTTT. Translation: CASSQVRMSGTEAFF.